The clone carrying this TCR beta chain was seen only a few times. The assay was immunoSEQ multiplex PCR, and TCRdb's table has in-frame clones only and misses some. The sample shows about 63,000 clones, roughly 79% of them seen only once. The data are from a study of PD-L1 blockade in urothelial cancer. Study information: Earlier, patients had received 0 to 3 chemotherapy regimens. Among blood samples, the median T cell count was around 150,000.

Time point of the sample: pretreatment peripheral blood. The sequenced sample was PBMCs, obtained around atezolizumab (anti-PD-L1) treatment. The TCR originated in a man in his 70s with urothelial cancer.

DNA of the CDR3: TGTGCCAGCAGCGACCGACAGGGGAATGAGCAGTTCTTC. It translates to CASSDRQGNEQFF. The chain is built from TRBV5-5 and TRBJ2-1, with 8 bases matching TRBD1. Germline V gives CDR1 SGHKS, CDR2 YYEKEE (reference sequence). V lost 4 bases, J lost 7 bases, and 4 bases stayed unmatched. This CDR3 has 13 amino acids.